The present TCR beta chain was sequenced within a study of breast tumors, draining lymph nodes, adjacent tissues. TCRdb fed the multiplex PCR reads into MiXCR, producing one record per CDR3 protein. This sample has some 14,000 distinct CDR3 sequences; approximately 50% occur once, and the top ten carry roughly 30%. Overall study results and limits: Tumor TCR diversity was below lymph nodes but above nontumor tissue. The lymph node origin of tumor T cells was framed as consistent with a hypothesis, not demonstrated. Data fit most tumor T cells coming from lymph node, expanding in tumor.

As to this clonotype: Antigen specificity is unknown.

The CDR3 covers 13 residues. V was clipped by 2 bases and J by 10 bases, with 9 bases between them. This chain joins TRBV12-3 or TRBV12-4 and TRBJ1-6; D is unresolved. The sample taken for sequencing was tumor-adjacent breast tissue. This clonotype was sampled from a female donor with breast cancer. Some clones in this sample may be carry-over from other donors' samples. CDR3 amino acids: CASSLYGESPLHF. The CDR3 region has the DNA TGTGCCAGCAGTTTATATGGGGAGTCACCCCTCCACTTT.